By frequency in the sample, the clone carrying this T cell receptor beta chain is medium-sized. Its specificity is not known. The sample comes from a study of spatial heterogeneity in lung cancer. Study-level points and caveats: Ubiquitous expanded tumor TCRs appeared in blood more at resection than follow-up.

Time point specified: sample taken at primary tumor resection. In each case, whole RNA from tumor, nontumor lung or frozen PBMC was sequenced unsorted. Samples were obtained from some 70 donors, all untreated early-stage non-small cell lung cancer patients. CDR3 size: 14 residues. From germline, CDR1 is DFQATT and CDR2 SNEGSKA (reference sequence). Trimming at V came to 5 bases and at J to 4 bases, leaving 4 bases not matched to a gene. Every molecule of TCR cDNA had its own unique molecular identifier. TCRdb independently ran MiXCR on the 5' RACE reads; one entry per CDR3 protein. The sample records around 4,800 distinct CDR3 sequences, 16% being singletons.

The sample here was PBMCs, taken at surgery. This chain joins TRBV20-1 and TRBJ2-3, with TRBD2 identical over 12 bases. This clonotype originated in a male donor with early-stage non-small cell lung cancer. The CDR3 is CSALAGGRPDTQYF. CDR3 DNA sequence: TGCAGTGCTCTAGCGGGGGGGCGTCCAGATACGCAGTATTTT.